This T cell receptor beta chain was profiled in a study of shared clonotypes between healthy human individuals. Both subsets, CD45RA+ naive and CD45RA-negative memory, were split from the CD4+ cells. About this clone: One junction end does not reproduce the germline sequence, and a read error may be involved.

Germline CDR1 is SGHDT and CDR2 is YYEEEE. This CDR3 has 12 amino acids. Produced via immunoSEQ multiplex PCR; TCRdb's table is partial and in-frame only. The table has 2 million to 2.5 million clones, almost 96% seen once; the top ten hold more than 0.1%. The V call is TRBV5-6, the J call TRBJ2-7, with 9 bases matching TRBD1. What was sequenced was naive CD4+ T cells sorted from blood. Subset here: CD45RA+ positively selected. This TCR was sampled from a man aged 18-30 years in good health. The CDR3 sequence is CASSPGVGTGLF. The DNA of the CDR3 is TGTGCCAGCAGCCCGGGGGTAGGGACAGGGCTTTTC.